This T cell receptor beta chain is drawn from a study of blood T cell repertoires in COVID-19. On the study more broadly: Samples taken during acute and convalescent COVID-19 were collected in the United States, Italy and Spain.

Method: immunoSEQ multiplex PCR; TCRdb's copy keeps in-frame clones and lacks some. The table lists 220,000 or so clones, roughly four fifths of them singletons, with 1.9% in the top ten. Deletions cut 1 base from V and 5 bases from J, with 13 bases between. The germline CDR1 and CDR2 sequences are MDHEN and SYDVKM. The CDR3 spans 15 residues. The sequenced sample was peripheral blood. This TCR was sampled from an elderly woman with acute or convalescent COVID-19. The rearrangement links TRBV28 to TRBJ2-3; D perhaps matches TRBD1 (6 bases). CDR3 protein: CASSLSVRGRDTQYF. For the CDR3, the DNA is TGTGCCAGCAGTTTATCAGTCAGGGGAAGAGATACGCAGTATTTT.